This passage covers 11 T cell receptor beta chains from one sample sequenced in a study of blood T cell repertoires in COVID-19. TCRdb keeps only in-frame clones here, not all; method: immunoSEQ multiplex PCR. The sample yields 170,000 or so clones, 70% to 80% seen once. What was sequenced was PBMCs or T cells enriched from blood (not recorded which). These receptor sequences come from a woman in her forties or fifties who had recovered from COVID-19.

The chain employs TRBV11-2 and TRBJ2-5; D perhaps matches TRBD2 (6 bases). Per germline, CDR1 SGHAT and CDR2 FQNNGV. V lost 7 bases to trimming and J lost 0 bases, with 15 bases between them. The CDR3 contains 15 residues. The CDR3 nucleotides are TGTGCCAGCACCCTAGCGTCAGCGGACCAAGAGACCCAGTACTTC. It yields the protein CASTLASADQETQYF. The variable domain in full, completed from reference TRBV11-2 and TRBJ2-5, reads EAGVAQSPRYKIIEKRQSVAFWCNPISGHATLYWYQQILGQGPKLLIQFQNNGVVDDSQLPKDRFSAERLKGVDSTLKIQPAKLEDSAVYLCASTLASADQETQYFGPGTRLLVL.

This clone appeared once. The chain has TRBV5-1 and TRBJ1-3; a possible D gene is TRBD1 (6 bases). The ends were cut back, 7 bases at V and 5 bases at J, with 13 bases in the middle. The CDR3 consists of 13 residues. Germline assignment: CDR1 SGHRS and CDR2 YFSETQ. This chain's CDR3 is CASARDNRNTIYF. Written as DNA, the CDR3 is TGCGCCAGCGCCCGGGACAATAGAAACACCATATATTTT.

Only a few counts were recorded for this clone. CDR3 region: CASSLASRGEGDTQYF. The CDR3 nucleotides are TGCGCCAGCAGCTTGGCGTCCCGGGGGGAGGGAGATACGCAGTATTTT. This sequence joins TRBV5-1 and TRBJ2-3; 7 positions agree with TRBD2. CDR1 SGHRS and CDR2 YFSETQ come from the germline V gene. V was clipped by 0 bases and J by 5 bases; unmatched bases: 9. The CDR3 spans 16 residues.

The J gene is TRBJ1-5, the V gene TRBV7-2, with D unclear. Trimming removed 2 bases at V and 0 bases at J, with 5 bases between. The CDR3 has 14 amino acids. CDR1 SGHTA and CDR2 FQGNSA come from the germline V gene. The CDR3 here is CASSLPGSNQPQHF. As DNA, the CDR3 is TGTGCCAGCAGCTTACCCGGTAGCAATCAGCCCCAGCATTTT.

V usage is TRBV5-6 and J usage is TRBJ1-2; 7 bases agree with TRBD1. CDR1 SGHDT and CDR2 YYEEEE come from the germline V gene. This CDR3 is built from 15 residues. V gave up 1 base and J gave up 5 bases; unmatched junction bases: 8. In DNA form, the CDR3 reads TGTGCCAGCAGCTTGTCCGGGACAGAGCAATATGGCTACACCTTC. Its translation is CASSLSGTEQYGYTF.

This chain joins TRBV4-2 and TRBJ2-1; 9 bases map to TRBD2. This CDR3 contains 15 residues. Germline loops: CDR1 LGHNA, CDR2 YNFKEQ. Trimming took 6 bases from V and 6 from J; bases not matched to a gene: 9. The CDR3 spells CASRSGTSRFNEQFF. The CDR3 DNA is TGTGCCAGCAGATCCGGGACTAGCCGTTTCAATGAGCAGTTCTTC.

The chain links TRBV21-1 to TRBJ2-7; the table assigns TRBD2, which was not confirmed against the DNA. TRBV21-1 is listed as a pseudogene. This CDR3 is 13 amino acids long. The CDR3 loop reads CASSTSRGKEQYF. The CDR3 coding sequence is TGTGCCAGCAGCACCAGCCGAGGGAAGGAGCAGTACTTC.

The CDR3 DNA sequence: TGTGCCAGCAGCCAAGTGGGGCGCGCGAGCTGGGACACTGAAGCTTTCTTT. Its translation is CASSQVGRASWDTEAFF. The chain recombines TRBV14 with TRBJ1-1, with a possible D match to TRBD1 (5 bases). This CDR3 has 17 residues. Deletions cut 1 base from V and 3 bases from J, with 18 bases between. The germline CDR1 and CDR2 sequences are SGHDN and FVKESK.

This clone came up many times. CDR3 amino acids: CASSLLGGMYTDTQYF. The CDR3 DNA sequence: TGTGCCAGCAGCTTGCTCGGGGGGATGTACACAGATACGCAGTATTTT. The chain has TRBV5-5 and TRBJ2-3, with 7 nucleotides matching TRBD2. CDR3 length: 16 residues. The trim removed 1 base at V and 2 bases at J, leaving 7 bases unmatched. Per the germline V gene, CDR1 is SGHKS and CDR2 is YYEKEE (reference sequence).

The chain uses TRBV5-1 and TRBJ1-2, with a weak D call TRBD1 (5 bases). The CDR3 covers 15 residues. The V gene's germline CDR1 is SGHRS and CDR2 YFSETQ. Between the trimmed V and J ends, which lost 2 bases and 1 base, there was a span of 12 bases. CDR3 sequence reads: CASSFGPGFNYGYTF. CDR3 coding DNA: TGCGCCAGCAGCTTCGGTCCAGGGTTTAACTATGGCTACACCTTC.

The CDR3 region has the DNA TGTGCCACCAGTGGTCCCCAGAACAATGAGCAGTTCTTC. It codes for CATSGPQNNEQFF. The chain carries TRBV24-1 and TRBJ2-1; D gene unclear. The CDR3 runs to 13 residues. Germline lookup yields CDR1 KGHDR and CDR2 SFDVKD. Trimming took off 5 bases at V and 5 bases at J, with 9 bases between the two ends.